These T cell receptor beta chains were read from a single sample in a study of blood T cell repertoires in COVID-19. TCRdb keeps only in-frame clones here, not all; method: immunoSEQ multiplex PCR. In the table there are 60,000 to 85,000 clones, roughly 91% of which are singletons. The sequenced sample was peripheral blood. The receptors shown here come from a man between 35 and 55 years old with COVID-19, enrolled during active disease. Both conserved end residues are trimmed from each CDR3. The order of the fields is D gene, V gene, clone size, CDR3 protein. D genes are given only for firm matches. Size values are once, few and many counts, or a class for expanded clones, and some rows have none.

>TRBD2|TRBV19|NA
ASSIAPGLAGGNEQF
>NA|TRBV27|NA
ASSLTLRRGPNSPLH
>NA|TRBV28|NA
ASSLHRVQTEAF
>NA|TRBV3-1/TRBV3-2|NA
ASSPLNSGQETQY
>TRBD1|TRBV6-1|once
ASSDGQGLFSGNTIY
>TRBD1|TRBV5-6|NA
ASSSTQGAYGYT
>NA|TRBV5-1|NA
ASSPGREGTEAF
>TRBD1|TRBV3-1/TRBV3-2|NA
ASSSQGGTEAF
>NA|TRBV27|NA
ASNRGDNTGELF
>NA|TRBV5-4|once
ASRRLERDTQY
>TRBD1|TRBV13|NA
ASTSGGAGTEAF
>TRBD2|TRBV6-5|NA
ASRGTSGGTDTQY
>NA|TRBV30|NA
AWSVQSTDTQY
>NA|TRBV5-1|NA
ASSLGQGFNEQF
>NA|TRBV9|NA
ASSVTGDNSPLH
>NA|TRBV5-4|NA
ASSSGPGNPNYGYT
>NA|TRBV30|NA
AWTWEVGYGYT
>NA|TRBV27|NA
ASSLSGSANQPQH
>TRBD1|TRBV15|NA
ATSRDLAGGAYGYT
>NA|TRBV7-9|NA
ASSLDRQTYEQY
>NA|TRBV7-2|NA
ASSLQGETQY
>NA|TRBV7-6|NA
ASSLVGRRSGNTIY
>NA|TRBV3-1/TRBV3-2|NA
ASSQSSGLTLIYT
>TRBD1|TRBV5-1|NA
ASSSTTGVEQF
>TRBD2|TRBV28|NA
ASGLAATYEQY
>TRBD1|TRBV5-5|NA
ASRGQGNGYT
>TRBD2|TRBV5-4|NA
ASSSPGGSGGYEQY
>TRBD1|TRBV28|once
ASSSGQGGEQY
>TRBD2|TRBV4-1|NA
ASSSGLAGITDTQY
>NA|TRBV4-1|few
ASSPKDGSGEQY
>NA|TRBV27|NA
ASRTSQGSTDTQY
>NA|TRBV19|once
ASTKAGGRQGQF
>TRBD1|TRBV7-8|NA
ASSSQQGNGNQPQH
>NA|TRBV5-1|NA
ASSTDSYNNSPLH
>NA|TRBV6-6|NA
ASSLAEKNQPQH
>TRBD1|TRBV10-3|NA
AISRTGGRAGELF
>NA|TRBV18|NA
ASSQSRLGDTEAF
>TRBD1|TRBV7-9|NA
ASREGQGDGYT
>TRBD1|TRBV27|NA
ASSGQGAHQPQH
>NA|TRBV28|NA
ASSLEQGNQPQH
>TRBD1|TRBV18|NA
ASSRRQGSNEKLF
>TRBD2|TRBV3-1/TRBV3-2|NA
ASSLSGTSNNEQF
>NA|TRBV5-1|NA
ASSLTVTENTEAF
>TRBD1|TRBV28|NA
ASSPGQGSRGQY
>TRBD2|TRBV11-1|NA
ASSRLAGVPQETQY